The TCR beta chain described here comes from a study of cytomegalovirus exposure and HLA in healthy donors. On this clone: The antigen is undetermined.

The PCR made use of 60 Vbeta and 13 Jbeta primers. Sequencing used immunoSEQ multiplex PCR; TCRdb keeps in-frame clones, though not all of them. This listing includes 35,000 to 45,000 clones. The trim removed 1 base at V and 5 bases at J, leaving 13 bases unmatched. The germline CDR1 and CDR2 sequences are LNHNV and YYDKDF (reference sequence). CDR3 size: 18 residues. Whole-study findings and limits: A missense variant in DCLRE1C was later tied to TCR beta V- and J-gene trimming.

V usage is TRBV15 and J usage is TRBJ2-3; TRBD2 agrees at 9 bases. This receptor was obtained from a man aged 25 to 40 in good health and CMV-seronegative. Sequencing used PBMCs. CDR3 nucleotides: TGTGCCACCAGCAGAGGTTCCGCGGGAGGGCGGCTCGGAGATACGCAGTATTTT. It is translated as CATSRGSAGGRLGDTQYF.